This TCR beta chain was retrieved from a study of blood T cell repertoires in COVID-19. Whole-study context: Acute and convalescent COVID-19 specimens originated in the United States, Italy and Spain.

Germline CDR1 is SGHVS and CDR2 is FQNEAQ. The trim removed 3 bases at V and 4 bases at J, leaving 5 bases unmatched. This CDR3 is built from 15 residues. The assay was immunoSEQ multiplex PCR, and TCRdb's table has in-frame clones only and misses some. Seen here are around 190,000 clones, roughly 91% observed once, and the top ten hold approximately 4%. The sequencing sample was made of peripheral blood. The receptor comes from a human donor in a cohort sampled during active COVID-19. This chain connects TRBV7-8 to TRBJ2-1, with 8 bases fitting TRBD2. CDR3 bases: TGTGCCAGCAGCTTCCGGATAGCGGGGTACAATGAGCAGTTCTTC. As protein: CASSFRIAGYNEQFF.